The 14 T cell receptor beta chains below come from one sample, sequenced in a study of blood T cell repertoires in COVID-19. Only in-frame clones appear in the TCRdb table, and some are missing; sequencing was by immunoSEQ multiplex PCR. The sample carries approximately 37,000 clones, approximately 87% recorded once. The sequenced sample consisted of peripheral blood. The source is an elderly man with active COVID-19.

The chain recombines TRBV19 with TRBJ2-5, with a possible D match to TRBD2 (5 bases). The CDR3 is made up of 13 amino acids. The V and J ends lost 6 bases and 0 bases respectively, with 8 bases between them. Germline CDR1 is LNHDA and CDR2 is SQIVND (reference sequence). CDR3 coding DNA: TGTGCCAGTAGGTCTAGCTACCAAGAGACCCAGTACTTC. It codes for CASRSSYQETQYF.

CDR3 sequence: CASSKGGGVPYNEQFF. In DNA, the CDR3 is TGTGCCAGCAGCAAAGGAGGCGGAGTCCCCTACAATGAGCAGTTCTTC. This sequence joins TRBV21-1 and TRBJ2-1; the table's TRBD2 call for D was not verified on the DNA. TRBV21-1 is reported as a pseudogene. The CDR3 is 16 amino acids.

This clone was found once. J is TRBJ2-7 and V is TRBV3-1 (or the pseudogene TRBV3-2); 8 positions match TRBD1. The CDR3 consists of 17 residues. The V gene's germline CDR1 is LGHDT and CDR2 YNNKEL (reference sequence). V lost 4 bases to trimming and J lost 4 bases; unmatched junction nucleotides: 15. DNA for the CDR3: TGTGCCAGCAGCCCCATAGGACAGGGAACACGGGGGTACGAGCAGTACTTC. Translating gives CASSPIGQGTRGYEQYF.

This clone was picked up one time. V and J are TRBV29-1 and TRBJ1-1; 7 bases line up with TRBD1. The ends lost 7 bases at V and 0 bases at J; junction bases unmatched: 8. Germline CDR1 SQVTM, CDR2 ANQGSEA. The CDR3 sequence is 14 residues long. The CDR3, as DNA: TGCAGCGCCTCAGGGGGATTGTTGAACACTGAAGCTTTCTTT. It yields the protein CSASGGLLNTEAFF.

The chain carries TRBV27 and TRBJ2-5; 10 nucleotides agree with TRBD1. Looked up from germline, CDR1 is MNHEY and CDR2 is SMNVEV (reference sequence). This CDR3 contains 14 residues. The ends lost 6 bases at V and 4 bases at J; junction bases unmatched: 5. The CDR3 bases are TGTGCCAGCAGCGGGACAGGGGCGGGAGAGACCCAGTACTTC. The encoded protein is CASSGTGAGETQYF.

Notes on this clone: The identical CDR3 is also encoded by other nucleotide sequences in the sample. The V gene is TRBV29-1, the J gene TRBJ2-7; 10 bases are shared with TRBD1. Unmatched junction bases numbered 1, after V lost 5 bases and J lost 3 bases. Germline V gene sequence: CDR1 SQVTM, CDR2 ANQGSEA. CDR3 size: 12 residues. Here the CDR3 reads CSVRDRGYEQYF. The CDR3 DNA reads as TGCAGCGTTCGGGACAGGGGCTACGAGCAGTACTTC.

The rearrangement joins TRBV5-4 to TRBJ2-7; 10 bases fit TRBD2. Germline CDR1 SGHNT, CDR2 YYREEE (reference sequence). This CDR3 is built from 14 residues. The V and J ends lost 4 bases and 5 bases, in that order; junction bases with no gene match: 6. The CDR3 is CASSPSSGGDEQYF. In nucleotides, the CDR3 is TGTGCCAGCAGCCCCTCCAGCGGGGGGGACGAGCAGTACTTC.

The chain is built from TRBV10-1 and TRBJ1-2; D not resolved. Germline lookup yields CDR1 WNHNN and CDR2 SYGVQD (reference sequence). Trimming pared 0 bases from V and 5 bases from J, leaving 22 bases between. The CDR3 covers 18 residues. DNA of the CDR3: TGCGCCAGCAGTGAGTCGCGGCGACGGGTGGCGCTCAGTTATGGCTACACCTTC. It is translated as CASSESRRRVALSYGYTF.

The chain combines TRBV24-1 with TRBJ2-4; D may be TRBD1 (6 bases). CDR3 length: 9 amino acids. With 11 bases removed from V and 10 bases from J, the gap between germline ends came to 8 bases. Germline CDR1 reads KGHDR; CDR2 reads SFDVKD. The CDR3 coding sequence is TGTGCCAACCAGGGGATTCAGTACTTC. Translating gives CANQGIQYF.

The rearrangement uses TRBV28 and TRBJ1-4; TRBD1 might be the D (6 bases). V lost 1 base to trimming and J lost 8 bases, with 17 bases between them. The CDR3 runs to 16 residues. Germline values: CDR1 MDHEN, CDR2 SYDVKM. This CDR3 is CASSLSQGNLPEKLFF. The CDR3 DNA reads as TGTGCCAGCAGTTTATCACAGGGTAACCTTCCAGAAAAACTGTTTTTT.

The rearrangement joins TRBV27 to TRBJ2-7; perhaps TRBD2 as D (6 bases). V lost 2 bases and J lost 2, with 19 bases in between. Germline-derived CDR1 and CDR2 are MNHEY and SMNVEV (reference sequence). This CDR3 is 17 amino acids long. The CDR3 reads CASSLVPPASATYEQYF. CDR3 coding DNA: TGTGCCAGCAGTTTAGTCCCCCCGGCTAGCGCAACCTACGAGCAGTACTTC.

The V and J genes are TRBV28 and TRBJ2-1; 15 bases agree with TRBD2. CDR3 length: 16 residues. The V and J ends lost 3 bases and 7 bases, in that order; junction bases with no gene match: 4. Germline V lookup: CDR1 MDHEN, CDR2 SYDVKM. The CDR3 DNA is TGTGCCAGCAGTTTGGCCGGGACTAGCGGGAGGAATGAGCAGTTCTTC. It translates to CASSLAGTSGRNEQFF.

The gene calls are TRBV6-2 or TRBV6-3 and TRBJ2-1; D is unclear. This CDR3 is built from 12 residues. The V end lost 2 bases, the J end lost 8 bases, and 7 bases lay between the germline ends. Looked up from germline, CDR1 is MNHEY and CDR2 is SVGEGT. In DNA form, the CDR3 reads TGTGCCAGCAGTTACCAAGCCCATGAGCAGTTCTTC. Residues: CASSYQAHEQFF.

The CDR3: CASSFFAGGVEKLFF. CDR3 bases: TGTGCCAGCAGTTTTTTCGCAGGGGGTGTTGAAAAACTGTTTTTT. The gene calls are TRBV28 and TRBJ1-4; TRBD1 aligns across 7 bases. Trimming took 3 bases from V and 7 from J; bases not matched to a gene: 8. The CDR3 consists of 15 residues. Germline V gene lookup returns CDR1 MDHEN and CDR2 SYDVKM.